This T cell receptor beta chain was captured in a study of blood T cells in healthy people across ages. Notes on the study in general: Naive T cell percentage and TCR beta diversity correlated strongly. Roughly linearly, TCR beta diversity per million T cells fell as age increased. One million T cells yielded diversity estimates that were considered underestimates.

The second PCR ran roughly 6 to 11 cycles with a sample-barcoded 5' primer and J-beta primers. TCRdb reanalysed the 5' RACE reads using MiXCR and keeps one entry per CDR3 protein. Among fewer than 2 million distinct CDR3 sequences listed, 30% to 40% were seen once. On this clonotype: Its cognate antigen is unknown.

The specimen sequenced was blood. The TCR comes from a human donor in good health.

This CDR3 is CASSVRRNYGYTF. The CDR3, as DNA: TGTGCCAGCAGTGTTCGACGAAACTATGGCTACACCTTC. This rearrangement joins TRBV2 to TRBJ1-2; D is undetermined. Trimming cost V 4 bases and J 2 bases, with 8 bases left between them. The CDR3 runs to 13 residues. Germline CDR1 reads SNHLY; CDR2 reads FYNNEI.